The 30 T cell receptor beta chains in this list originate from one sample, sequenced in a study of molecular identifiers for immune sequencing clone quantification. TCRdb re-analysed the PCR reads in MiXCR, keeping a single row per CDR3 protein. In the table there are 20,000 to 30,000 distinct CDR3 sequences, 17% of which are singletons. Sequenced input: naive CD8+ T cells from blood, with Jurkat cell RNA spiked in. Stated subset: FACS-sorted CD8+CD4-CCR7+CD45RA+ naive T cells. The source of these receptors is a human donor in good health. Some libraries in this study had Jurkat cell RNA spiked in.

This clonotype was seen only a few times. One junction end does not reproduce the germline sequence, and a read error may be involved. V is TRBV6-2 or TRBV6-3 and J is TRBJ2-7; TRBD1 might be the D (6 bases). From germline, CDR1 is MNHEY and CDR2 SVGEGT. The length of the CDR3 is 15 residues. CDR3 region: CASSSGTHFPYGQYF. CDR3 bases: TGTGCCAGCAGCTCCGGGACACATTTCCCCTACGGGCAGTACTTC.

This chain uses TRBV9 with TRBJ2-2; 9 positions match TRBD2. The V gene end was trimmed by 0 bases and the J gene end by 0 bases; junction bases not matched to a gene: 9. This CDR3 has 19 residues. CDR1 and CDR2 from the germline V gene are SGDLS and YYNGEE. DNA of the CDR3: TGTGCCAGCAGCGTAGCTTCAGGACTAGCGAAACCGAACACCGGGGAGCTGTTTTTT. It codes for CASSVASGLAKPNTGELFF.

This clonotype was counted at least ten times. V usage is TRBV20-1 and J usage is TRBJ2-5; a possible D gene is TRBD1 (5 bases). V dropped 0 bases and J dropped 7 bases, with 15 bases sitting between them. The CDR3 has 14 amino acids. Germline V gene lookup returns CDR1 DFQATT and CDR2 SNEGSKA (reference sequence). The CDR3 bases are TGCAGTGCTAGAGATTCGTCAGGGAAGGGGACCCAGTACTTC. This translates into CSARDSSGKGTQYF.

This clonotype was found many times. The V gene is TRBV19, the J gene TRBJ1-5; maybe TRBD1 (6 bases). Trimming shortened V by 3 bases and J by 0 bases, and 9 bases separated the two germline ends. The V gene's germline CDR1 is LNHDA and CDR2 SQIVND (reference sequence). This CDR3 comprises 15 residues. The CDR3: CASSMDRYSNQPQHF. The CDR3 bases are TGTGCCAGTAGTATGGACAGATATAGCAATCAGCCCCAGCATTTT. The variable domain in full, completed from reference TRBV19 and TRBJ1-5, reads DGGITQSPKYLFRKEGQNVTLSCEQNLNHDAMYWYRQDPGQGLRLIYYSQIVNDFQKGDIAEGYSVSREKKESFPLTVTSAQKNPTAFYLCASSMDRYSNQPQHFGDGTRLSIL.

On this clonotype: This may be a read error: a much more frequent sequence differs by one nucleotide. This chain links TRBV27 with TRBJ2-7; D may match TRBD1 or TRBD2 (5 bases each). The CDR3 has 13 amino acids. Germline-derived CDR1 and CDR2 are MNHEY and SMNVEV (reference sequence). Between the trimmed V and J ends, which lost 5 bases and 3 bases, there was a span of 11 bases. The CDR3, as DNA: TGTGCCAGCAGTCGGGACGGAGACTACGAGCAGTACTTC. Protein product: CASSRDGDYEQYF.

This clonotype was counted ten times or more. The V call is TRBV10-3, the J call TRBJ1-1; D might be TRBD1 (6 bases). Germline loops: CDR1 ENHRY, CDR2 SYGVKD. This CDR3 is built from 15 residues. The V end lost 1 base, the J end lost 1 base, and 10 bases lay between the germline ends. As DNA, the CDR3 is TGTGCCATCAGTGAGTTTGGGGGCACGAACACTGAAGCTTTCTTT. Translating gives CAISEFGGTNTEAFF.

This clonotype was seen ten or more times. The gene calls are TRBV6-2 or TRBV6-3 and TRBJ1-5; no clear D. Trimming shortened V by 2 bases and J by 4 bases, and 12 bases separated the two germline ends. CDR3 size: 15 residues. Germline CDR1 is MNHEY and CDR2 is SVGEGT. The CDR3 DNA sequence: TGTGCCAGCAGTTACCTAGAGGGCCTAAATCAGCCCCAGCATTTT. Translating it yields CASSYLEGLNQPQHF.

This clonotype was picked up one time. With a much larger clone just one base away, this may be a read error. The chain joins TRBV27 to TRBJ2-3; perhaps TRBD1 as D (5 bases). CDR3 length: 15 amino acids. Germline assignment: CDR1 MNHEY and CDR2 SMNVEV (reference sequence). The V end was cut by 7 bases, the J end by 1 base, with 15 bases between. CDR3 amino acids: CASKPLGLGTDTQYF. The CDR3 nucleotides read TGTGCCAGCAAACCCTTGGGGCTGGGCACAGATACGCAGTATTTT.

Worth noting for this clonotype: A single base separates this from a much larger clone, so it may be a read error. This chain's CDR3 is CASGLGTGGDQPQHF. The CDR3 nucleotides read TGTGCTAGTGGTTTAGGGACGGGGGGGGATCAGCCCCAGCATTTT. The V and J genes are TRBV12-5 and TRBJ1-5; maybe TRBD1 (5 bases). Trimming shortened V by 3 bases and J by 5 bases, and 14 bases separated the two germline ends. The CDR3 loop spans 15 amino acids. Germline values: CDR1 LGHNT, CDR2 FRNRAP.

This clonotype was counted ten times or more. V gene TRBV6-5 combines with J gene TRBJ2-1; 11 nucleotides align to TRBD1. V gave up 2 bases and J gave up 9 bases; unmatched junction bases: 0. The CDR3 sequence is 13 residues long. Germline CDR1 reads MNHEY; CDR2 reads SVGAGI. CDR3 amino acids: CASSYGTGGEQFF. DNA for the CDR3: TGTGCCAGCAGTTACGGGACAGGGGGTGAGCAGTTCTTC.

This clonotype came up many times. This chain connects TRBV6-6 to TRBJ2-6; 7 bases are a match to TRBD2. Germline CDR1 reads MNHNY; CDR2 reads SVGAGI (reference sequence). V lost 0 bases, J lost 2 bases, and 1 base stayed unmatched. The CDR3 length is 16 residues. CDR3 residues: CASSYSRGAGANVLTF. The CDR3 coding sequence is TGTGCCAGCAGTTACTCACGGGGGGCTGGGGCCAACGTCCTGACTTTC.

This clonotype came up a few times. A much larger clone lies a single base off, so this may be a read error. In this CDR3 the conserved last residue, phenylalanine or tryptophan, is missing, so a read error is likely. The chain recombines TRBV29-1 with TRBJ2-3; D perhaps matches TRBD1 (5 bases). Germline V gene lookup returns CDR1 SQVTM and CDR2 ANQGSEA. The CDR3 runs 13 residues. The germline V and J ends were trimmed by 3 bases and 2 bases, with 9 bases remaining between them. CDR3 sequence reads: CSVEGRATDTQYS. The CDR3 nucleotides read TGCAGCGTTGAGGGCAGGGCCACAGATACGCAGTATTCT.

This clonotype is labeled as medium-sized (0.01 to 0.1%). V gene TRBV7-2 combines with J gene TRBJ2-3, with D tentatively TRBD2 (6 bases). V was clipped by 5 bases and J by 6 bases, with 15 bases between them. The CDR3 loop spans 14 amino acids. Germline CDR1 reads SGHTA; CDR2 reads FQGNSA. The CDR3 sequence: CASSPGTRRDTQYF. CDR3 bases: TGTGCCAGCAGCCCAGGGACTCGCCGGGATACGCAGTATTTT.

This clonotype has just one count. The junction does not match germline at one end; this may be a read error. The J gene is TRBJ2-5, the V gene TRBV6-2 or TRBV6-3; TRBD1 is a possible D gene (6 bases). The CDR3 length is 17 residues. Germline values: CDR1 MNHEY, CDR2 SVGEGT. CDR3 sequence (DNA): TGTGCCAGCAGCTACTCGATAAGGGGGTCGGGCCAAGAGACCCAGTACTTC. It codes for CASSYSIRGSGQETQYF.

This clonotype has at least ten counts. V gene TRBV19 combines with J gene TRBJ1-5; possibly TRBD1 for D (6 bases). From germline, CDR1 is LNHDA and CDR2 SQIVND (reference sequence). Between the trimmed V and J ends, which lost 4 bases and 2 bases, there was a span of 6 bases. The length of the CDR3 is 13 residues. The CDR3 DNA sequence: TGTGCCAGTAGTACAGGGGGCAATCAGCCCCAGCATTTT. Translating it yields CASSTGGNQPQHF.

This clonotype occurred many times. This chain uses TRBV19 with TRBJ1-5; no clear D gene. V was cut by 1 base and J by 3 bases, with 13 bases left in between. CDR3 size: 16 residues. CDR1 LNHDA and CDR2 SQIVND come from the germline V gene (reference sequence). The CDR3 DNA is TGTGCCAGTAGTATAGCCCCATCCAGTTACAATCAGCCCCAGCATTTT. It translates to CASSIAPSSYNQPQHF.

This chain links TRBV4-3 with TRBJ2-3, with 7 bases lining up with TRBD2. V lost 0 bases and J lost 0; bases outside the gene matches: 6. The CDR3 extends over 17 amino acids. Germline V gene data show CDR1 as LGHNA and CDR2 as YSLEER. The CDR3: CASSQDMISGSTDTQYF. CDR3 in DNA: TGCGCCAGCAGCCAAGATATGATTAGCGGGAGCACAGATACGCAGTATTTT.

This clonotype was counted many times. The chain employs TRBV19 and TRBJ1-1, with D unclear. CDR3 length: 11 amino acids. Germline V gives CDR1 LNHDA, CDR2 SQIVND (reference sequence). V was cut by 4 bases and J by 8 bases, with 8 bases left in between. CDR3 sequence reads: CASSTPGEAFF. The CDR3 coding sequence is TGTGCCAGTAGTACCCCGGGGGAAGCTTTCTTT. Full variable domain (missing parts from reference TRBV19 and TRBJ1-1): DGGITQSPKYLFRKEGQNVTLSCEQNLNHDAMYWYRQDPGQGLRLIYYSQIVNDFQKGDIAEGYSVSREKKESFPLTVTSAQKNPTAFYLCASSTPGEAFFGQGTRLTVV.

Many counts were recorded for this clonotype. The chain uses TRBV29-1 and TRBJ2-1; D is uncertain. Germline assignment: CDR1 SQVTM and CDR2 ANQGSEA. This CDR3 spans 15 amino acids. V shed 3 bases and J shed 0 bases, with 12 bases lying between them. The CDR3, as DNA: TGCAGCGTTGAGCTTCCCGGGTTCTCCTACAATGAGCAGTTCTTC. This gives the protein CSVELPGFSYNEQFF.

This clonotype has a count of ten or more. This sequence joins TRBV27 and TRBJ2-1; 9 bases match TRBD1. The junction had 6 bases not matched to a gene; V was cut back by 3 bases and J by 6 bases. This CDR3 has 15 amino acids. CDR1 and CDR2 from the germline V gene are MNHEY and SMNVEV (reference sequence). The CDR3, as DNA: TGTGCCAGCAGTTTCACAGGGGGCATTTTCAATGAGCAGTTCTTC. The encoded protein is CASSFTGGIFNEQFF.

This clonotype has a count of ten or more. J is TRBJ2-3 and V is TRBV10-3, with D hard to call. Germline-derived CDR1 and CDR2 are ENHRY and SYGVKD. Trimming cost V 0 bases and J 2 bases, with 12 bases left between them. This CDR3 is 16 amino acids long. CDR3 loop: CAISESELQYTDTQYF. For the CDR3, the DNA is TGTGCCATCAGTGAGTCGGAGTTGCAGTACACAGATACGCAGTATTTT.

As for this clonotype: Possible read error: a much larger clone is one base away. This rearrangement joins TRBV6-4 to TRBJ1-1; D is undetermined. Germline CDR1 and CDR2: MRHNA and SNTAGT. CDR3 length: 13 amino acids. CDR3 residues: CASSVHQGTEAYF. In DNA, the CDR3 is TGTGCCAGCAGTGTACATCAAGGCACTGAAGCTTACTTT.

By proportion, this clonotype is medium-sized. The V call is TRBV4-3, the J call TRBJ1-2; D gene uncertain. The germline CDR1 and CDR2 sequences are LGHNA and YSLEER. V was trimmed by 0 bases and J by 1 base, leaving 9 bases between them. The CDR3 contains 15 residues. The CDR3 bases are TGCGCCAGCAGCCAAGATCTGACCAGTAACTATGGCTACACCTTC. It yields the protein CASSQDLTSNYGYTF.

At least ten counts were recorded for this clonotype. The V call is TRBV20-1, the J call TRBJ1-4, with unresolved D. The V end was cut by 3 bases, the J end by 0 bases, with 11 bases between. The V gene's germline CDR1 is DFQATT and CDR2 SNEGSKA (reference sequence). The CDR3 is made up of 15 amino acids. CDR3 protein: CSARFYASTNEKLFF. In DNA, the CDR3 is TGCAGTGCTAGGTTTTACGCCTCAACTAATGAAAAACTGTTTTTT.

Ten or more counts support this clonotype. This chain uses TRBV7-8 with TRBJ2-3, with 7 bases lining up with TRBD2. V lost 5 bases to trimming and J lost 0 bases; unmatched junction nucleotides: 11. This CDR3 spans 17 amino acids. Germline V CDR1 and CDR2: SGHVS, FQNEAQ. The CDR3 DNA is TGTGCCAGCAGCCCGACCGGGGGGACCCATAGCACAGATACGCAGTATTTT. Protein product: CASSPTGGTHSTDTQYF.

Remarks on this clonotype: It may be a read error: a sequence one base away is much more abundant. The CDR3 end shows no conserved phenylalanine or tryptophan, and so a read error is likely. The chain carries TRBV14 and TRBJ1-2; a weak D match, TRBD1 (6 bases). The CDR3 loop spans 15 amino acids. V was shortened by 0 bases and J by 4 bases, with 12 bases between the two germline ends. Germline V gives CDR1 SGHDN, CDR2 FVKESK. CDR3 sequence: CASSQDDRLLYGYTS. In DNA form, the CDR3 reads TGTGCCAGCAGCCAAGACGACAGGTTACTCTATGGCTACACCTCC.

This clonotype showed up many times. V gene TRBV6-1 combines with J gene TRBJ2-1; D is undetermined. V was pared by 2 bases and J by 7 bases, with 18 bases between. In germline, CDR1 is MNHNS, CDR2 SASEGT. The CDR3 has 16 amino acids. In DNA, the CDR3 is TGTGCCAGCAGTGAATCGCGTAGGCGGCCCTCGAATGAGCAGTTCTTC. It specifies CASSESRRRPSNEQFF.

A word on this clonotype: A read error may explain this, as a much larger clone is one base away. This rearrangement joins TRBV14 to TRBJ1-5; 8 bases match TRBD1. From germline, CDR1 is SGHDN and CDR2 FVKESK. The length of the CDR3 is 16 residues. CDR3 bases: TGTGCCAGCGGCCAGCCCGGACAGGGAGGCAATCAGCCCCAGCATTTT. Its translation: CASGQPGQGGNQPQHF.

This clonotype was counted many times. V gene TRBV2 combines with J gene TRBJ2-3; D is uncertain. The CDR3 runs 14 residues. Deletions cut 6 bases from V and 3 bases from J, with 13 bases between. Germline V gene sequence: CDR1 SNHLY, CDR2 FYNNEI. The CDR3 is CASSHGTPTDTQYF. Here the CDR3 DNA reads TGTGCCAGCAGCCACGGAACACCAACAGATACGCAGTATTTT.

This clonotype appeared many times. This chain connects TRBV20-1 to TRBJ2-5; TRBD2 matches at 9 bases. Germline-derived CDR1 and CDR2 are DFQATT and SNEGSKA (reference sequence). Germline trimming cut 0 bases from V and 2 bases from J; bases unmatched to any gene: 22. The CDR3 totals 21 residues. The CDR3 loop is CSARDPVTSGAKYTTQETQYF. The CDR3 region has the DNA TGCAGTGCTAGAGATCCGGTGACTAGCGGAGCGAAGTATACAACTCAAGAGACCCAGTACTTC.